This record covers a single T cell receptor beta chain. The sample belongs to a study of monozygotic twins with inflammatory bowel disease. UMIs that had a 6-nucleotide sample barcode were put in using template switching. TCRdb reworked the 5' RACE reads into one entry per CDR3 protein, no DNA. This listing includes 400,000 or so distinct CDR3 sequences. This CDR3 spans 14 amino acids. The receptor was derived from a human donor with ulcerative colitis or Crohn's disease, or a healthy co-twin of an affected twin (not recorded which). The sample consisted of blood. This chain links TRBV12-3 or TRBV12-4 with TRBJ2-7; the D gene TCRdb calls, TRBD1, cannot be checked with no DNA. The CDR3 is CASSPGGHSYEQYF.